The source of this TCR beta chain is a study of blood T cell repertoires in COVID-19. Study information: The analysed material was cDNA or gDNA that came from T cells, B-cell-depleted T cells, or PBMCs.

In the original workflow: Nucleated cell number was recorded as an estimate derived from reference gene primer amplification. Here immunoSEQ multiplex PCR was the method, and the copy in TCRdb shows in-frame clones only, minus some. V, J and clone size derive from that table, while D and trimming were established from the DNA sequence. The sample consists of around 130,000 clones, approximately 87% of them appearing once. Trimming pared 2 bases from V and 0 bases from J, leaving 12 bases between. The CDR3 has 16 amino acids. Looked up from germline, CDR1 is LGHDT and CDR2 is YNNKEL (reference sequence).

The TCR originated in a woman between 45 and 65 years old with acute or convalescent COVID-19. The chain carries TRBV3-1 (or the pseudogene TRBV3-2) and TRBJ2-3; weak D call: TRBD2 (5 bases). Sequencing was done on a sample of peripheral blood. The CDR3 DNA follows: TGTGCCAGCAGCCAATCCCCGGGGTTCAGCACAGATACGCAGTATTTT. Its protein is CASSQSPGFSTDTQYF.